This T cell receptor (beta chain) was found in a study of blood T cell repertoires in COVID-19. Study-wide context: Material from acute and convalescent COVID-19 was sourced from the United States, Italy and Spain.

CDR1 is LNHDA, CDR2 SQIVND, per germline (reference sequence). This CDR3 has 14 amino acids. The germline V and J ends were trimmed by 2 bases and 3 bases, with 8 bases remaining between them. TCRdb's table, derived via immunoSEQ multiplex PCR, lists solely in-frame clones and lacks some. This table has about 120,000 clones, 81% appearing once. A remark on this clone: This specimen includes other DNA sequences encoding the same CDR3.

This sequence joins TRBV19 and TRBJ1-5, with unresolved D. The sequencing sample was made of peripheral blood. The clonotype originates from a woman aged 45 to 65 with acute or convalescent COVID-19. CDR3 amino acids: CASSIREHNQPQHF. The DNA for the CDR3 is TGTGCCAGTAGTATACGGGAGCACAATCAGCCCCAGCATTTT.